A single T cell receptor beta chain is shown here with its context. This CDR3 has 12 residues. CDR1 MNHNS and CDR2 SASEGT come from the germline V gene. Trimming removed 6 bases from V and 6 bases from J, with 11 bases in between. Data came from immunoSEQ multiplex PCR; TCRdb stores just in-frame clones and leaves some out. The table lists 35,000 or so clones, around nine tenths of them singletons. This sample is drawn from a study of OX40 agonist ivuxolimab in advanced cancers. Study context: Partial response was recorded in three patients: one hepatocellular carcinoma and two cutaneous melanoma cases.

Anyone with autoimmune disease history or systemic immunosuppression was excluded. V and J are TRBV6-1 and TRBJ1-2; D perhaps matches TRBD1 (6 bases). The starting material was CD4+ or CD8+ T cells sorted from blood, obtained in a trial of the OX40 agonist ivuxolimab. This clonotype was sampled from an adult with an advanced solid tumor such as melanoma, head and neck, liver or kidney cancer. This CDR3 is CASRNRENGYTF. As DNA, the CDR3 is TGTGCCAGCAGAAACAGGGAAAATGGCTACACCTTC.